This T cell receptor beta chain was identified during a study of OX40 agonist ivuxolimab in advanced cancers. Study-level information: Across the patients, intravenous ivuxolimab was delivered every 2 weeks at 0.01 to 10 mg/kg.

The table came from immunoSEQ multiplex PCR; TCRdb's copy has only in-frame clones and leaves some out. Here the sample spans around 80,000 clones, 85% being singletons. This sample comprised CD4+ or CD8+ T cells sorted from blood, obtained in a trial of the OX40 agonist ivuxolimab. This clonotype originated in an adult with an advanced solid tumor such as melanoma, head and neck, liver or kidney cancer.

The CDR3 DNA sequence: TGTGCCAGCAGTGAGGCGGGAGATGACACCGGGGAGCTGTTTTTT. Translation gives CASSEAGDDTGELFF. This chain links TRBV2 with TRBJ2-2; 7 nucleotides line up with TRBD2. Germline loops: CDR1 SNHLY, CDR2 FYNNEI. The J segment lost 3 bases and the V segment lost 3 bases, leaving 4 bases of the junction unmatched. The CDR3 length is 15 residues.